This T cell receptor beta chain comes out of a study of molecular identifiers for immune sequencing clone quantification. Preparation of the bulk TCR libraries relied on previously described methods and listed TCR primers. One entry per CDR3 protein, called by TCRdb with MiXCR from the PCR reads. The top ten hold 0.7% to 0.95% of the sample, which has about 320,000 distinct CDR3 sequences, roughly 24% seen once. The CDR3 is 13 amino acids. Germline assignment: CDR1 SQVTM and CDR2 ANQGSEA. V was shortened by 4 bases and J by 5 bases, with 12 bases between the two germline ends. This clonotype was counted at least ten times.

This TCR came from a human donor in good health. Some libraries in this study had Jurkat cell RNA spiked in. The specimen sequenced was naive CD8+ T cells from blood, with Jurkat cell RNA spiked in. The subset denotes: FACS-sorted CD8+CD4-CCR7+CD45RA+ naive T cells. The chain uses TRBV29-1 and TRBJ2-1; no clear D gene. The CDR3 DNA sequence: TGCAGCGTTGCCGTGGAACGGGACAATGAGCAGTTCTTC. The encoded protein is CSVAVERDNEQFF.